The 26 T cell receptor beta chains reported below all come from one sample, sequenced in a study of the immune and genomic landscape of osteosarcoma. Primary, local recurrence and metastasis osteosarcoma tumors were taken after treatment from poor-prognosis patients. Sequencing used immunoSEQ multiplex PCR; TCRdb keeps in-frame clones, though not all of them. This table has 6,000 to 7,000 clones, about 63% appearing once. Specimen: osteosarcoma tumor tissue from the lung. The origin of the receptors is a human donor with osteosarcoma.

The V gene is TRBV19, the J gene TRBJ1-2; 12 bases are a match to TRBD1. CDR1 is LNHDA and CDR2 is SQIVND in the germline V gene (reference sequence). The CDR3 contains 16 residues. With 5 bases clipped from V and 6 bases from J, the junction kept 10 bases outside the gene matches. The CDR3 nucleotides are TGTGCCAGTAGTCTGAACAGGGACAGGGGGCCTCATGGCTACACCTTC. It translates to CASSLNRDRGPHGYTF.

This clone has more than one count but fewer than ten. The chain combines TRBV9 with TRBJ1-3; the D is unclear. V was shortened by 0 bases and J by 0 bases, with 10 bases between the two germline ends. CDR3 length: 16 residues. The germline CDR1 and CDR2 sequences are SGDLS and YYNGEE. This CDR3 reads CASSVGQLNSGNTIYF. The CDR3 bases are TGTGCCAGCAGCGTAGGTCAGCTTAACTCTGGAAACACCATATATTTT. The variable domain in full, with the rest retrieved from reference TRBV9 and TRBJ1-3, is DSGVTQTPKHLITATGQRVTLRCSPRSGDLSVYWYQQSLDQGLQFLIQYYNGEERAKGNILERFSAQQFPDLHSELNLSSLELGDSALYFCASSVGQLNSGNTIYFGEGSWLTVV.

By proportion, this clone is medium-sized. CDR3 coding DNA: TGTGCCATCAGTGACAGGGGTGGAGATTCACCCCTCCACTTT. Amino acid sequence: CAISDRGGDSPLHF. The chain uses TRBV10-3 and TRBJ1-6, with TRBD1 as a possible D gene (6 bases). V dropped 3 bases and J dropped 8 bases, with 11 bases sitting between them. CDR1 is ENHRY, CDR2 SYGVKD, per germline. CDR3 length: 14 amino acids.

The chain recombines TRBV30 with TRBJ1-6, with TRBD1 as a possible D gene (5 bases). This CDR3 region has 15 residues. Germline CDR1 reads GTSNPN; CDR2 reads SVGIG (reference sequence). The V end lost 1 base, the J end lost 2 bases, and 9 bases lay between the germline ends. In DNA form, the CDR3 reads TGTGCCTGGAGTGGGGCAGGGACCTATAATTCACCCCTCCACTTT. Protein product: CAWSGAGTYNSPLHF.

This chain connects TRBV14 to TRBJ2-5; possible D gene TRBD2, 5 bases. Between the trimmed V and J ends, which lost 0 bases and 7 bases, there was a span of 9 bases. The CDR3 extends over 13 amino acids. The germline V gene encodes CDR1 SGHDN and CDR2 FVKESK. CDR3 in DNA: TGTGCCAGCAGCCAAGAAACCGAGGGGACCCAGTACTTC. It is translated as CASSQETEGTQYF.

The gene calls are TRBV19 and TRBJ1-6; possible D gene TRBD1, 5 bases. The CDR3 extends over 15 amino acids. Germline V gene sequence: CDR1 LNHDA, CDR2 SQIVND (reference sequence). V was cut by 5 bases and J by 6 bases, with 14 bases left in between. The CDR3 nucleotides read TGTGCCAGTAGTCTGACTGGTGGGGCTAATTCACCCCTCCACTTT. Residues: CASSLTGGANSPLHF.

Here the CDR3 DNA reads TGTGCCAGCAGTTTAAACAGGGGGCCAAACACTGAAGCTTTCTTT. Translating it yields CASSLNRGPNTEAFF. The chain joins TRBV5-5 to TRBJ1-1; 9 nucleotides agree with TRBD1. Trimming at V came to 5 bases and at J to 2 bases, leaving 7 bases not matched to a gene. This CDR3 has 15 residues. Germline V CDR1 and CDR2: SGHKS, YYEKEE (reference sequence).

The rearrangement joins TRBV19 to TRBJ2-3; 8 bases line up with TRBD2. The CDR3 has 14 residues. Germline CDR1 LNHDA, CDR2 SQIVND (reference sequence). V shed 5 bases and J 3 bases; nucleotides not matched to a gene: 4. The CDR3 protein is CASSDSGNTDTQYF. CDR3 coding DNA: TGTGCCAGTAGTGATAGCGGGAATACAGATACGCAGTATTTT.

The chain carries TRBV5-1 and TRBJ2-1, with TRBD2 identical over 12 bases. Per the germline V gene, CDR1 is SGHRS and CDR2 is YFSETQ. V gave up 1 base and J gave up 6 bases; unmatched junction bases: 17. CDR3 length: 20 amino acids. As DNA, the CDR3 is TGCGCCAGCAGCTTGTGGGGGACTAGCGGGCCCAATCGGCTTACCAATGAGCAGTTCTTC. It specifies CASSLWGTSGPNRLTNEQFF.

V gene TRBV7-2 combines with J gene TRBJ2-2; the match to TRBD2 covers 8 bases. The germline V gene encodes CDR1 SGHTA and CDR2 FQGNSA. V dropped 2 bases and J dropped 6; count of bases not matched to a gene: 2. The CDR3 totals 14 residues. The CDR3 DNA reads TGTGCCAGCAGCTTATGGCGGGGGGCCGGGGAGCTGTTTTTT. The encoded protein is CASSLWRGAGELFF. Full variable domain (remainder filled in from reference TRBV7-2 and TRBJ2-2): GAGVSQSPSNKVTEKGKDVELRCDPISGHTALYWYRQSLGQGLEFLIYFQGNSAPDKSGLPSDRFSAERTGGSVSTLTIQRTQQEDSAVYLCASSLWRGAGELFFGEGSRLTVL.

This clone showed up just a few times. The rearrangement links TRBV7-9 to TRBJ1-2; D ambiguous. The V end was cut by 5 bases, the J end by 4 bases, with 5 bases between. The CDR3 totals 11 residues. Germline V lookup: CDR1 SEHNR, CDR2 FQNEAQ (reference sequence). Written as DNA, the CDR3 is TGTGCCAGCAGCCCCTCCTATGGCTACACCTTC. It encodes CASSPSYGYTF.

The chain joins TRBV6-4 to TRBJ2-3; D unresolved. The V and J ends lost 7 bases and 4 bases respectively, with 9 bases between them. CDR1 is MRHNA and CDR2 is SNTAGT in the germline V gene. The CDR3 has 12 amino acids. CDR3 nucleotide sequence: TGTGCCAGCAAGCGACAACCAGATACGCAGTATTTT. Translated: CASKRQPDTQYF.

The chain joins TRBV7-9 to TRBJ1-2; 7 positions agree with TRBD1. V lost 5 bases to trimming and J lost 12 bases; unmatched junction nucleotides: 9. The CDR3 length is 12 residues. CDR1 and CDR2 from the germline V gene are SEHNR and FQNEAQ (reference sequence). CDR3: CASSGTDRDNTF. In DNA, the CDR3 is TGTGCCAGCAGCGGTACCGACAGGGACAACACCTTC.

The chain uses TRBV19 and TRBJ1-1; TRBD1 matches 9 bases. Per germline, CDR1 LNHDA and CDR2 SQIVND (reference sequence). With V trimmed by 4 bases and J by 3 bases, 6 bases remained unmatched. The CDR3 runs 15 residues. CDR3 nucleotides: TGTGCCAGTAGTACTTCGGACAGGGGAGACACTGAAGCTTTCTTT. Translated: CASSTSDRGDTEAFF.

J is TRBJ1-3 and V is TRBV9; D possibly corresponds to TRBD1 (6 bases). CDR1 and CDR2 from the germline V gene are SGDLS and YYNGEE. V was clipped by 4 bases and J by 0 bases, with 8 bases between them. The CDR3 length is 14 residues. The CDR3 DNA reads as TGTGCCAGCAGCCCAGGGGTCTCTGGAAACACCATATATTTT. This encodes CASSPGVSGNTIYF.

V and J are TRBV27 and TRBJ2-2; D remains ambiguous. The CDR3 is 12 amino acids. Trimming cost V 3 bases and J 5 bases, with 4 bases left between them. CDR1 is MNHEY and CDR2 is SMNVEV in the germline V gene (reference sequence). CDR3 residues: CASSLLTGELFF. The CDR3 bases are TGTGCCAGCAGTTTGCTGACCGGGGAGCTGTTTTTT.

V and J are TRBV2 and TRBJ2-2, with 9 nucleotides matching TRBD2. The trim removed 4 bases at V and 4 bases at J, leaving 13 bases unmatched. Germline V CDR1 and CDR2: SNHLY, FYNNEI. This CDR3 spans 18 amino acids. The CDR3 DNA follows: TGTGCCAGCAGTGGCCCTTGGGGTAGCGGGAGCGGCACCGGGGAGCTGTTTTTT. Its protein product is CASSGPWGSGSGTGELFF.

The chain employs TRBV27 and TRBJ1-2, with D unresolved. Trimming pared 3 bases from V and 7 bases from J, leaving 9 bases between. The CDR3 runs to 12 residues. Germline V gives CDR1 MNHEY, CDR2 SMNVEV (reference sequence). The CDR3 loop is CASSLRGRGYTF. The CDR3 DNA reads TGTGCCAGCAGTTTGAGAGGGCGTGGCTACACCTTC.

The chain links TRBV10-3 to TRBJ2-5; 10 bases are shared with TRBD1. The ends lost 6 bases at V and 5 bases at J; junction bases unmatched: 6. The CDR3 is 14 amino acids. In germline, CDR1 is ENHRY, CDR2 SYGVKD. CDR3 region: CAIRDDRGQETQYF. The CDR3 DNA sequence: TGTGCCATCAGGGACGACAGGGGGCAGGAGACCCAGTACTTC.

This chain links TRBV7-9 with TRBJ1-1; D possibly corresponds to TRBD1 (6 bases). The V end lost 5 bases, the J end lost 4 bases, and 14 bases lay between the germline ends. The length of the CDR3 is 14 residues. Per germline, CDR1 SEHNR and CDR2 FQNEAQ (reference sequence). CDR3 in amino acids: CASSPDKGGTEAFF. The CDR3 bases are TGTGCCAGCAGCCCGGATAAGGGGGGCACTGAAGCTTTCTTT.

The CDR3, as DNA: TGTGCCAGTAGTGGGGTAGCGAGTATACCTGAAGCTTTCTTT. As protein: CASSGVASIPEAFF. The rearrangement uses TRBV19 and TRBJ1-1; D ambiguous. Germline loops: CDR1 LNHDA, CDR2 SQIVND (reference sequence). This CDR3 spans 14 amino acids. V lost 5 bases and J 6 bases, leaving 16 bases between the germline ends.

The chain combines TRBV11-2 with TRBJ2-2, with 7 bases lining up with TRBD2. Losses at the gene ends were 1 base for V and 1 base for J; bases not matched to a gene: 6. This CDR3 region has 17 residues. Germline CDR1 and CDR2: SGHAT and FQNNGV. This CDR3 reads CASSLAFGRRNTGELFF. Here the CDR3 DNA reads TGTGCCAGCAGCTTAGCCTTCGGGAGGCGGAACACCGGGGAGCTGTTTTTT.

The V gene is TRBV4-3, the J gene TRBJ2-1, with D possibly called TRBD1 or TRBD2 (5 bases each). From germline, CDR1 is LGHNA and CDR2 YSLEER. The CDR3 loop spans 14 amino acids. V was cut by 8 bases and J by 7 bases, with 18 bases left in between. This chain's CDR3 is CASGTGTLGNEQFF. The DNA for the CDR3 is TGCGCCAGCGGCACCGGGACCCTTGGGAATGAGCAGTTCTTC.

This clone was recorded only once. The V gene is TRBV5-6, the J gene TRBJ1-1; no clear D gene. Looked up from germline, CDR1 is SGHDT and CDR2 is YYEEEE. The CDR3 contains 13 residues. V lost 5 bases, J lost 1 base, and 9 bases lay in between. Here the CDR3 DNA reads TGTGCCAGCAGACGAGCGGGGAACACTGAAGCTTTCTTT. Translating gives CASRRAGNTEAFF.

The V gene is TRBV27, the J gene TRBJ2-7; 8 nucleotides line up with TRBD2. Trimming took 8 bases from V and 3 from J; bases not matched to a gene: 9. The CDR3 contains 14 residues. Looked up from germline, CDR1 is MNHEY and CDR2 is SMNVEV (reference sequence). The CDR3 sequence: CASATGTRFYEQYF. CDR3 coding DNA: TGTGCCAGCGCCACCGGGACTAGGTTCTACGAGCAGTACTTC.

This clone was picked up a small number of times. CDR3 loop: CATGGTGNQPQHF. CDR3 sequence (DNA): TGTGCCACGGGCGGAACAGGCAATCAGCCCCAGCATTTT. V is TRBV10-3 and J is TRBJ1-5, with D unclear. Germline lookup yields CDR1 ENHRY and CDR2 SYGVKD. The CDR3 loop spans 13 amino acids. Trimming pared 10 bases from V and 2 bases from J, leaving 12 bases between.